Listed below are T cell receptor beta chains from one sample, sequenced in a study of graft-versus-host responses after intestinal transplantation. The antigens these receptors bind are not known. Generated by immunoSEQ multiplex PCR, the TCRdb table keeps only in-frame clones and is missing some. The sample lists around 55,000 clones; 89% were seen once. Sample: unstimulated CD4+ T cells sorted from spleen or lymph node cells, taken before transplant. The receptors derive from a human donor who was the organ donor for an intestinal transplant. The CDR3 runs from the conserved cysteine through the conserved F or W. A D gene is named only where the DNA matches it firmly. Only some rows state a clone size, as once, few, many or a class for expanded clones.

J gene: TRBJ2-3
clone size: -
CDR3 length: 19
V gene: TRBV7-2
D gene: TRBD2
CDR3 DNA: TGTGCCAGCAGCTTAGAAGGAACTAGCGGCCCCCCCCGCACAGATACGCAGTATTTT
CDR3 protein: CASSLEGTSGPPRTDTQYF

J gene: TRBJ1-2
clone size: -
CDR3 length: 13
V gene: TRBV5-4
D gene: -
CDR3 DNA: TGTGCCAGCAGCCAAGGGGGGGCGTTTGGCTACACCTTC
CDR3 protein: CASSQGGAFGYTF

J gene: TRBJ2-2
clone size: -
CDR3 length: 14
V gene: TRBV5-6
D gene: TRBD2
CDR3 DNA: TGTGCCAGCAGCTCGGAGCGGGGCACCGGGGAGCTGTTTTTT
CDR3 protein: CASSSERGTGELFF

J gene: TRBJ2-2
clone size: -
CDR3 length: 18
V gene: TRBV11-2
D gene: TRBD1
CDR3 DNA: TGTGCCAGCAAATTAACTCCGGTGGGGACAGGGGTCACCGGGGAGCTGTTTTTT
CDR3 protein: CASKLTPVGTGVTGELFF

J gene: TRBJ2-2
clone size: -
CDR3 length: 17
V gene: TRBV7-2
D gene: -
CDR3 DNA: TGTGCCAGCAGCTTAGAAATATATGGGGCGGAAAACGGGGAGCTGTTTTTT
CDR3 protein: CASSLEIYGAENGELFF

J gene: TRBJ2-7
clone size: -
CDR3 length: 14
V gene: TRBV18
D gene: TRBD1
CDR3 DNA: TGTGCCAGCTCAGTAACCGGGACAGGGGACGAGCAGTACTTC
CDR3 protein: CASSVTGTGDEQYF

J gene: TRBJ2-7
clone size: -
CDR3 length: 13
V gene: TRBV6-1
D gene: -
CDR3 DNA: TGTGCCAGCAGTGAGCGGAGACCTTACGAGCAGTACTTC
CDR3 protein: CASSERRPYEQYF

J gene: TRBJ2-1
clone size: -
CDR3 length: 13
V gene: TRBV30
D gene: -
CDR3 DNA: TGTGCCTGGGGGGGGTGGCCCTACAATGAGCAGTTCTTC
CDR3 protein: CAWGGWPYNEQFF

J gene: TRBJ2-1
clone size: -
CDR3 length: 14
V gene: TRBV2
D gene: -
CDR3 DNA: TGTGCCAGCGGTAGGGGTATAGGTCAGAATGAGCAGTTCTTC
CDR3 protein: CASGRGIGQNEQFF

J gene: TRBJ2-5
clone size: -
CDR3 length: 14
V gene: TRBV18
D gene: -
CDR3 DNA: TGTGCCAGCTCAAGTCCAGGGGCCGTTGAGACCCAGTACTTC
CDR3 protein: CASSSPGAVETQYF

J gene: TRBJ1-2
clone size: -
CDR3 length: 15
V gene: TRBV28
D gene: -
CDR3 DNA: TGTGCCAGCAGTTTTAGGGGATCACGACCATATGGCTACACCTTC
CDR3 protein: CASSFRGSRPYGYTF

J gene: TRBJ1-2
clone size: few
CDR3 length: 13
V gene: TRBV5-1
D gene: -
CDR3 DNA: TGCGCCAGCAGCTTGGCAGCTTCGGGAGGCTACACCTTC
CDR3 protein: CASSLAASGGYTF

J gene: TRBJ1-1
clone size: -
CDR3 length: 19
V gene: TRBV11-2
D gene: TRBD1
CDR3 DNA: TGTGCCAGCAGCTTAGGATTTTTGGACAGGGTAAAGAGGAACACTGAAGCTTTCTTT
CDR3 protein: CASSLGFLDRVKRNTEAFF

J gene: TRBJ2-5
clone size: -
CDR3 length: 16
V gene: TRBV7-2
D gene: -
CDR3 DNA: TGTGCCAGCAGCTCCTCGGTGACAGCCTTACAAGAGACCCAGTACTTC
CDR3 protein: CASSSSVTALQETQYF

J gene: TRBJ2-1
clone size: -
CDR3 length: 16
V gene: TRBV13
D gene: TRBD2
CDR3 DNA: TGTGCCAGCGCCCCTTTAGCGGGAGGAACCTACAATGAGCAGTTCTTC
CDR3 protein: CASAPLAGGTYNEQFF

J gene: TRBJ1-2
clone size: -
CDR3 length: 15
V gene: TRBV7-9
D gene: -
CDR3 DNA: TGTGCCAGCAGCTTTGCAGGGGCGGATAACTATGGCTACACCTTC
CDR3 protein: CASSFAGADNYGYTF

J gene: TRBJ2-5
clone size: -
CDR3 length: 14
V gene: TRBV27
D gene: -
CDR3 DNA: TGTGCCAGCAGTTTACGGACAGCTCAAGAGACCCAGTACTTC
CDR3 protein: CASSLRTAQETQYF

J gene: TRBJ2-5
clone size: -
CDR3 length: 11
V gene: TRBV6-6
D gene: -
CDR3 DNA: TGTGCCAGCAGATCCTATGAGACCCAGTACTTC
CDR3 protein: CASRSYETQYF

J gene: TRBJ2-7
clone size: -
CDR3 length: 15
V gene: TRBV5-1
D gene: -
CDR3 DNA: TGCGCCAGCAGCTTGGAGCCAGGGGGGAGGTACGAGCAGTACTTC
CDR3 protein: CASSLEPGGRYEQYF

J gene: TRBJ2-1
clone size: -
CDR3 length: 18
V gene: TRBV7-3
D gene: TRBD1
CDR3 DNA: TGTGCCAGCAGCTTACGGCCCTCGGGGACAGGGAAGTTAAGTGAGCAGTTCTTC
CDR3 protein: CASSLRPSGTGKLSEQFF

J gene: TRBJ2-5
clone size: -
CDR3 length: 16
V gene: TRBV5-6
D gene: TRBD1
CDR3 DNA: TGTGCCAGCAGCTTTACAGGGGGAGATAATTGGGGGACCCAGTACTTC
CDR3 protein: CASSFTGGDNWGTQYF

J gene: TRBJ2-5
clone size: -
CDR3 length: 14
V gene: TRBV7-9
D gene: TRBD2
CDR3 DNA: TGTGCCAGCAGCTTAGTTAGCGGGCCGGTGACCCAGTACTTC
CDR3 protein: CASSLVSGPVTQYF

J gene: TRBJ2-5
clone size: -
CDR3 length: 12
V gene: TRBV30
D gene: TRBD1
CDR3 DNA: TGTGCCACAGGGACAGGGAAAGAGACCCAGTACTTC
CDR3 protein: CATGTGKETQYF

J gene: TRBJ2-7
clone size: -
CDR3 length: 11
V gene: TRBV11-2
D gene: -
CDR3 DNA: TGTGCCAGCAGCTTAGCTTACGAGCAGTACTTC
CDR3 protein: CASSLAYEQYF

J gene: TRBJ1-1
clone size: -
CDR3 length: 13
V gene: TRBV6-1
D gene: TRBD1
CDR3 DNA: TGTGCCAGCAGGACAGGGAAAGACACTGAAGCTTTCTTT
CDR3 protein: CASRTGKDTEAFF

J gene: TRBJ1-6
clone size: few
CDR3 length: 15
V gene: TRBV28
D gene: -
CDR3 DNA: TGTGCCAGCAGTCCCTCAGCAGGTCGGTTTTCACCCCTCCACTTT
CDR3 protein: CASSPSAGRFSPLHF

J gene: TRBJ2-1
clone size: -
CDR3 length: 14
V gene: TRBV21-1
D gene: -
CDR3 DNA: TGTGCCAGCAGCACAACAGGGGGGGGGAATGAGCAGTTCTTC
CDR3 protein: CASSTTGGGNEQFF